These 26 T cell receptor beta chains originate from one sample sequenced in a study of vaccination effects on CD4 cells after COVID-19. CD4+ T cells specific for antigen were expanded with viral peptide pools by the ViraFEST assay before sequencing. Culture lasted over 9 days before CD4+ T cell isolation. Participants received two doses of either the BNT162b2 or mRNA-1273 vaccine. For these receptors, no antigen is known. Repertoires were generated with immunoSEQ multiplex PCR, while TCRdb's copy carries only in-frame clones and drops some. Here the sample spans 30,000 to 40,000 clones, approximately 80% being singletons. The source was CD4+ T cells from PBMCs cultured with HCoV-NL63 spike peptides, collected after COVID-19 vaccination. These receptors came from a human donor who received a COVID-19 vaccine. Some clones in this sample may be carry-over from other donors' samples.

The chain carries TRBV5-1 and TRBJ1-5; D gene unclear. The CDR3 length is 13 residues. The ends were cut back, 0 bases at V and 5 bases at J, with 6 bases in the middle. CDR1 SGHRS and CDR2 YFSETQ come from the germline V gene. The CDR3 DNA reads as TGCGCCAGCAGCTTGGCGGTGGATCAGCCCCAGCATTTT. It encodes CASSLAVDQPQHF.

The chain is built from TRBV24-1 and TRBJ2-2, with 10 bases lining up with TRBD1. The CDR3 length is 16 residues. The J segment lost 7 bases and the V segment lost 4 bases, leaving 8 bases of the junction unmatched. CDR1 and CDR2 from the germline V gene are KGHDR and SFDVKD. CDR3: CATSDYGTGEIGELFF. CDR3 nucleotides: TGTGCCACCAGTGACTACGGGACAGGGGAAATCGGGGAGCTGTTTTTT.

The chain is built from TRBV9 and TRBJ1-2; D unclear. The V gene's germline CDR1 is SGDLS and CDR2 YYNGEE. CDR3 size: 13 residues. V lost 0 bases, J lost 6 bases, and 9 bases lay in between. DNA for the CDR3: TGTGCCAGCAGCGTAGGGCCGGGAGATGGCTACACCTTC. It translates to CASSVGPGDGYTF.

This sequence joins TRBV7-9 and TRBJ2-2; TRBD1 matches 9 bases. The V gene's germline CDR1 is SEHNR and CDR2 FQNEAQ (reference sequence). The junction had 10 bases not matched to a gene; V was cut back by 3 bases and J by 5 bases. This CDR3 spans 17 amino acids. CDR3 sequence: CASSLKKGQGWTGELFF. CDR3 DNA sequence: TGTGCCAGCAGCTTGAAAAAAGGACAGGGGTGGACCGGGGAGCTGTTTTTT.

V and J are TRBV6-6 and TRBJ2-1; 9 bases are a match to TRBD2. This CDR3 region has 15 residues. V shed 6 bases, J shed 4 bases, and the junction held 7 bases outside the gene matches. From germline, CDR1 is MNHNY and CDR2 SVGAGI (reference sequence). CDR3 residues: CASRNPGLAYNEQFF. CDR3 DNA: TGTGCCAGCAGAAACCCGGGACTAGCTTACAATGAGCAGTTCTTC.

The rearrangement uses TRBV7-2 and TRBJ2-5, with TRBD2 identical over 7 bases. This CDR3 is built from 16 residues. The junction had 12 bases not matched to a gene; V was cut back by 1 base and J by 7 bases. CDR1 is SGHTA, CDR2 FQGNSA, per germline. DNA of the CDR3: TGTGCCAGCAGCTTAGAGCGAGCTAGCGGTCTGCGGACCCAGTACTTC. Amino acids: CASSLERASGLRTQYF. Based on the CDR3 plus reference TRBV7-2 and TRBJ2-5, the full variable domain is GAGVSQSPSNKVTEKGKDVELRCDPISGHTALYWYRQSLGQGLEFLIYFQGNSAPDKSGLPSDRFSAERTGGSVSTLTIQRTQQEDSAVYLCASSLERASGLRTQYFGPGTRLLVL.

The chain links TRBV3-1 (or the pseudogene TRBV3-2) to TRBJ1-3, with a possible D match to TRBD1 (6 bases). Germline V lookup: CDR1 LGHDT, CDR2 YNNKEL (reference sequence). The CDR3 extends over 13 amino acids. V shed 4 bases and J shed 7 bases, with 11 bases lying between them. The CDR3 bases are TGTGCCAGCAGCCTTGGGGGGGCCAACACCATATATTTT. Its protein product is CASSLGGANTIYF.

V usage is TRBV5-1 and J usage is TRBJ2-4; the D gene is possibly TRBD1 (6 bases). Germline V gives CDR1 SGHRS, CDR2 YFSETQ. V was pared by 1 base and J by 3 bases, with 11 bases between. The CDR3 covers 15 residues. CDR3 residues: CASSLTGLGKNIQYF. The CDR3 DNA is TGCGCCAGCAGCTTGACAGGGTTGGGCAAAAACATTCAGTACTTC.

This clone was seen a single time. V is TRBV7-2 and J is TRBJ2-3; D tentatively fits TRBD1 or TRBD2 (5 bases each). Trimming took off 2 bases at V and 2 bases at J, with 11 bases between the two ends. The CDR3 loop spans 15 amino acids. Germline V gene data show CDR1 as SGHTA and CDR2 as FQGNSA. The CDR3 DNA is TGTGCCAGCAGCTTAAGAGGGGACCCCACAGATACGCAGTATTTT. It codes for CASSLRGDPTDTQYF.

The chain links TRBV2 to TRBJ2-1, with D possibly matching TRBD1 (6 bases). Germline V gives CDR1 SNHLY, CDR2 FYNNEI. V dropped 6 bases and J dropped 0 bases, with 9 bases sitting between them. The length of the CDR3 is 14 residues. The CDR3 bases are TGTGCCAGCAGAGGACAGAGCTCCTACAATGAGCAGTTCTTC. The encoded protein is CASRGQSSYNEQFF.

The chain combines TRBV3-1 (or the pseudogene TRBV3-2) with TRBJ1-1, with D maybe TRBD1 (6 bases). V was clipped by 3 bases and J by 0 bases, with 26 bases between them. Germline V gene sequence: CDR1 LGHDT, CDR2 YNNKEL (reference sequence). The CDR3 loop spans 20 amino acids. The DNA of the CDR3 is TGTGCCAGCAGCCACTCGCGAGGGGACACTCTTAAGTCGATGAACACTGAAGCTTTCTTT. As protein: CASSHSRGDTLKSMNTEAFF.

The chain joins TRBV6-2 or TRBV6-3 to TRBJ2-4; 7 nucleotides line up with TRBD1. This CDR3 has 15 amino acids. The junction had 4 bases not matched to a gene; V was cut back by 2 bases and J by 3 bases. Germline V CDR1 and CDR2: MNHEY, SVGEGT. CDR3 DNA sequence: TGTGCCAGCAGTTACGTAGGGGGCGGCAAAAACATTCAGTACTTC. It yields the protein CASSYVGGGKNIQYF.

CDR3 DNA: TGTGCCAGCTCACCAGGGTTGCGACAGCCCCAGCATTTT. Translated: CASSPGLRQPQHF. The rearrangement joins TRBV18 to TRBJ1-5, with unresolved D. There are 13 residues in the CDR3. Germline-derived CDR1 and CDR2 are KGHSH and LQKENI. Trimming removed 2 bases at V and 7 bases at J, with 9 bases between.

A single count supports this clone. The chain is built from TRBV6-5 and TRBJ2-4, with no clear D. The V end lost 6 bases, the J end lost 0 bases, and 6 bases lay between the germline ends. The CDR3 loop spans 13 amino acids. Germline V gives CDR1 MNHEY, CDR2 SVGAGI. CDR3 sequence (DNA): TGTGCCAGCAGCCGACTAGCCAAAAACATTCAGTACTTC. This gives the protein CASSRLAKNIQYF.

The chain is built from TRBV20-1 and TRBJ2-7, with 11 bases fitting TRBD1. CDR3 length: 15 amino acids. Germline trimming cut 3 bases from V and 3 bases from J; bases unmatched to any gene: 7. The germline gives CDR1 DFQATT, CDR2 SNEGSKA (reference sequence). CDR3 DNA: TGCAGTGCTAGTGTGGGGGGGACAGGGGGCTACGAGCAGTACGTC. It specifies CSASVGGTGGYEQYV.

V is TRBV27 and J is TRBJ2-2, with a tentative D call TRBD1 (6 bases). Germline assignment: CDR1 MNHEY and CDR2 SMNVEV (reference sequence). CDR3 size: 14 residues. V was cut by 3 bases and J by 7 bases, with 12 bases left in between. This CDR3 is CASSFLGAIGELFF. CDR3 sequence (DNA): TGTGCCAGCAGTTTCCTGGGGGCAATCGGGGAGCTGTTTTTT.

Only one count was recorded for this clone. The chain is built from TRBV6-2 or TRBV6-3 and TRBJ1-2, with D tentatively TRBD1 (5 bases). The germline V and J ends were trimmed by 6 bases and 4 bases, with 12 bases remaining between them. CDR1 and CDR2 from the germline V gene are MNHEY and SVGEGT. There are 13 residues in the CDR3. The CDR3: CASSSGLGYGYTF. CDR3 in DNA: TGTGCCAGCAGCTCAGGGTTGGGCTATGGCTACACCTTC.

The chain employs TRBV7-9 and TRBJ2-3; weak D call: TRBD2 (6 bases). V lost 5 bases and J 0 bases, leaving 21 bases between the germline ends. Germline V gives CDR1 SEHNR, CDR2 FQNEAQ (reference sequence). This CDR3 contains 18 residues. CDR3 bases: TGTGCCAGCAGCGCGGGACGGGCACTCATATCTAGCACAGATACGCAGTATTTT. Its protein is CASSAGRALISSTDTQYF.

This rearrangement joins TRBV27 to TRBJ2-1, with TRBD1 as a possible D gene (5 bases). There are 14 residues in the CDR3. V shed 9 bases and J shed 4 bases, with 16 bases lying between them. Germline V gives CDR1 MNHEY, CDR2 SMNVEV (reference sequence). The CDR3 is CARIGQTLYNEQFF. In DNA form, the CDR3 reads TGTGCCAGGATTGGACAAACGCTATACAATGAGCAGTTCTTC.

This chain uses TRBV6-5 with TRBJ2-2; D is perhaps TRBD1 (5 bases). Germline V gene data show CDR1 as MNHEY and CDR2 as SVGAGI. The CDR3 has 15 residues. The V gene lost 5 bases and the J gene lost 2 bases, with 12 bases spanning the gap. CDR3 protein: CASSLQGGNTGELFF. CDR3 coding DNA: TGTGCCAGCAGTCTCCAGGGCGGCAACACCGGGGAGCTGTTTTTT.

This chain links TRBV27 with TRBJ1-2; the D gene is possibly TRBD1 (5 bases). Per germline, CDR1 MNHEY and CDR2 SMNVEV (reference sequence). This CDR3 contains 15 residues. V dropped 3 bases and J dropped 3 bases, with 14 bases sitting between them. The CDR3: CASSLRGERDYGYTF. The CDR3 DNA reads as TGTGCCAGCAGTTTGCGGGGCGAAAGGGACTATGGCTACACCTTC.

This chain uses TRBV24-1 with TRBJ2-2; D gene unclear. Trimming left V 0 bases short and J 4 bases short, with 5 bases between. Germline-derived CDR1 and CDR2 are KGHDR and SFDVKD. The CDR3 length is 14 residues. The CDR3 sequence is CATSDLRGTGELFF. The CDR3 DNA reads TGTGCCACCAGTGATTTGCGAGGCACCGGGGAGCTGTTTTTT.

This rearrangement joins TRBV7-6 to TRBJ1-5; TRBD1 aligns across 9 bases. The CDR3 contains 13 residues. With 10 bases clipped from V and 7 bases from J, the junction kept 8 bases outside the gene matches. The germline V gene encodes CDR1 SGHVS and CDR2 FNYEAQ. CDR3: CATAQGAQQPQHF. The CDR3 bases are TGTGCCACCGCACAGGGGGCACAGCAGCCCCAGCATTTT.

This clone was counted once. The chain links TRBV5-1 to TRBJ1-2; 11 bases are a match to TRBD1. The germline V gene encodes CDR1 SGHRS and CDR2 YFSETQ. There are 15 residues in the CDR3. After removal of 3 bases from V and 2 bases from J, the junction contained 3 bases not matched to a gene. The CDR3 spells CASSWGTGGNYGYTF. The CDR3 DNA reads TGCGCCAGCAGCTGGGGGACAGGGGGAAACTATGGCTACACCTTC.

This clone was counted only a few times. V gene TRBV11-1 combines with J gene TRBJ1-1; possible D gene TRBD1, 5 bases. This CDR3 has 14 amino acids. The V and J ends lost 4 bases and 5 bases respectively, with 14 bases between them. Germline V lookup: CDR1 SGHAT, CDR2 FQDESV (reference sequence). The chain's CDR3 is CASSSGAQGTEAFF. In DNA, the CDR3 is TGTGCCAGCAGCTCCGGGGCCCAGGGAACTGAAGCTTTCTTT.

This chain connects TRBV6-5 to TRBJ1-1; TRBD1 might be the D (5 bases). The CDR3 has 12 amino acids. V shed 7 bases and J shed 5 bases, with 11 bases lying between them. The germline V gene encodes CDR1 MNHEY and CDR2 SVGAGI. The CDR3 protein is CASTFRQTEAFF. CDR3 nucleotides: TGTGCCAGCACTTTTCGACAGACTGAAGCTTTCTTT.